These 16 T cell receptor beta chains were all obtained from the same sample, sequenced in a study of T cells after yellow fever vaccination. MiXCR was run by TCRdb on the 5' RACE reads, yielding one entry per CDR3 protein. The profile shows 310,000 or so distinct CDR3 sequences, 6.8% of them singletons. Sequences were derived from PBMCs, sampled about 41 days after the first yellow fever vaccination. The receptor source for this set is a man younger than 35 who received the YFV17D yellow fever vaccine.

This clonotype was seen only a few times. CDR3 in amino acids: CASSLGGAVHF. DNA of the CDR3: TGTGCCAGCAGTTTAGGGGGCGCGGTGCATTTT. V and J are TRBV12-3 or TRBV12-4 and TRBJ1-5; D may be TRBD1 (5 bases). The CDR3 is 11 amino acids. V lost 1 base, J lost 15 bases, and 10 bases lay in between.

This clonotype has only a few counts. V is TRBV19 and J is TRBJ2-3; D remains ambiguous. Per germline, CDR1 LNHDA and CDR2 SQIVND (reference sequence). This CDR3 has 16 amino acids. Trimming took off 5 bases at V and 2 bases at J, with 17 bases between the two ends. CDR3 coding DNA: TGTGCCAGTAGTCGATTGACCGAAACCGACACAGATACGCAGTATTTT. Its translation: CASSRLTETDTDTQYF.

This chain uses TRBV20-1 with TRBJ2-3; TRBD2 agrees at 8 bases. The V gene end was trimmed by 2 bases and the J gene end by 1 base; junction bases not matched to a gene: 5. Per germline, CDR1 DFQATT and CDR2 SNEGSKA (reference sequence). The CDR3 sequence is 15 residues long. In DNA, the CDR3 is TGCAGTGCTAGACGGCCAGCGGGGGGCACAGATACGCAGTATTTT. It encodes CSARRPAGGTDTQYF.

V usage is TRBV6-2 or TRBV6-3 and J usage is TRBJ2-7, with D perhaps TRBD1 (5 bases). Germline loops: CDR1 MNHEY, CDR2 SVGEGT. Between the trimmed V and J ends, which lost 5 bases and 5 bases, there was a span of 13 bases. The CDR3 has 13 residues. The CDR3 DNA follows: TGTGCCAGCAGTACCTCAGGGCCCCACGAGCAGTACTTC. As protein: CASSTSGPHEQYF.

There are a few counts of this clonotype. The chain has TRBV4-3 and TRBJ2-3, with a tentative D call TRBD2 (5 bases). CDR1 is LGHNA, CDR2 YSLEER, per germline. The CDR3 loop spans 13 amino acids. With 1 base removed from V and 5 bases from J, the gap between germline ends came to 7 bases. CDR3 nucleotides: TGCGCCAGCAGCCAAGCGGGGTTAGATACGCAGTATTTT. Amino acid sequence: CASSQAGLDTQYF.

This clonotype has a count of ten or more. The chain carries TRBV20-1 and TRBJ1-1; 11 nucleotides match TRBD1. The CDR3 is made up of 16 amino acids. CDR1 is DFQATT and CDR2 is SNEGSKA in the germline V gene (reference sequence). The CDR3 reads CVGSGTGGGKVTEAFF. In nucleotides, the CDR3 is TGCGTAGGATCCGGGACAGGGGGGGGGAAGGTCACTGAAGCTTTCTTT.

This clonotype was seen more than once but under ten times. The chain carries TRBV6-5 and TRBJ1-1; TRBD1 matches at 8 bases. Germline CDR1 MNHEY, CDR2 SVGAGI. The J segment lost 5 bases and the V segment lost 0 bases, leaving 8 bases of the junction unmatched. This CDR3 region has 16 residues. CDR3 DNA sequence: TGTGCCAGCAGTTACTCGGCAGGGGGCCAGGGAACTGAAGCTTTCTTT. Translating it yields CASSYSAGGQGTEAFF.

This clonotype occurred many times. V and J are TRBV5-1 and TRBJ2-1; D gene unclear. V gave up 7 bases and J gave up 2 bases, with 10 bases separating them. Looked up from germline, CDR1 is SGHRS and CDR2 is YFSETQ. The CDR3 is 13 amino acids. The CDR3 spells CASGVGTYNEQFF. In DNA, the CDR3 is TGCGCCAGCGGGGTCGGAACCTACAATGAGCAGTTCTTC.

CDR3 sequence: CASRGGRDSPLHF. The CDR3 DNA reads TGTGCCAGCAGGGGGGGGCGGGACTCACCCCTCCACTTT. The chain employs TRBV12-3 or TRBV12-4 and TRBJ1-6; possible D gene TRBD1, 6 bases. CDR3 length equals 13 residues. V lost 6 bases and J lost 10, with 13 bases in between.

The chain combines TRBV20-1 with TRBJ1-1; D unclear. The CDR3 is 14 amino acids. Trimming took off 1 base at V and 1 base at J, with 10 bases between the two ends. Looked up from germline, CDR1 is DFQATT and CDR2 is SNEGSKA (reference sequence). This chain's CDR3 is CSARVTQTNTEAFF. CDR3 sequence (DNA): TGCAGTGCTAGAGTAACACAGACGAACACTGAAGCTTTCTTT.

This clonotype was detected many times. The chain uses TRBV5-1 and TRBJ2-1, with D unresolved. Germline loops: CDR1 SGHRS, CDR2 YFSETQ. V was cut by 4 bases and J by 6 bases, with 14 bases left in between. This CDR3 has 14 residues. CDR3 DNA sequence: TGCGCCAGCAGCCCCTGGCCGGAGAGCAATGAGCAGTTCTTC. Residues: CASSPWPESNEQFF.

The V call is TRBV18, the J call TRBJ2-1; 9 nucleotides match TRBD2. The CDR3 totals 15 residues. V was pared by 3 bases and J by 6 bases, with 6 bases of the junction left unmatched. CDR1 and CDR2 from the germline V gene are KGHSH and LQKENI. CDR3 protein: CASSPRRGGLNEQFF. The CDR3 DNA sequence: TGTGCCAGCTCACCGAGGCGGGGGGGCCTCAATGAGCAGTTCTTC.

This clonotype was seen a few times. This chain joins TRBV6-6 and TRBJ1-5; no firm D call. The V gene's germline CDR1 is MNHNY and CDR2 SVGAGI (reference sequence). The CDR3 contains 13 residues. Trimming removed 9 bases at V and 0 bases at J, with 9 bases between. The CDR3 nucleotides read TGTGCCAGTACCCCAGATAGCAATCAGCCCCAGCATTTT. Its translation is CASTPDSNQPQHF.

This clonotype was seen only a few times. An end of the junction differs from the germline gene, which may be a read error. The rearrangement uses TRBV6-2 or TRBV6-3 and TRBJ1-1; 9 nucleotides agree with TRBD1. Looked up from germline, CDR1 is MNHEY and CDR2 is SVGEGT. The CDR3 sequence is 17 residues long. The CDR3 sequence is CASSDRDRVFPNAEAFF. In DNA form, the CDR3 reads TGTGCCAGCAGTGACCGGGACAGGGTTTTCCCGAACGCTGAAGCTTTCTTT.

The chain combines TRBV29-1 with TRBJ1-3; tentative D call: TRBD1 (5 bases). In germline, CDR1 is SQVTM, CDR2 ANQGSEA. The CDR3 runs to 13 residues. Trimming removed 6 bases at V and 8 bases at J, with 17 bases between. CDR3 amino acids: CSVNPGLGDTIYF. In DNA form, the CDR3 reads TGCAGCGTAAACCCGGGACTGGGGGACACCATATATTTT.

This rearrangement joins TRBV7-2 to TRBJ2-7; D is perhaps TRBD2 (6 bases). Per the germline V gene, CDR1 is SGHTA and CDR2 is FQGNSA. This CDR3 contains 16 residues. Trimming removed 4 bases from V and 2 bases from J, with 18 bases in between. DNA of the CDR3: TGTGCCAGCAGCTCCCGACCCGGGACGGGAGCCTACGAGCAGTACTTC. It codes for CASSSRPGTGAYEQYF.